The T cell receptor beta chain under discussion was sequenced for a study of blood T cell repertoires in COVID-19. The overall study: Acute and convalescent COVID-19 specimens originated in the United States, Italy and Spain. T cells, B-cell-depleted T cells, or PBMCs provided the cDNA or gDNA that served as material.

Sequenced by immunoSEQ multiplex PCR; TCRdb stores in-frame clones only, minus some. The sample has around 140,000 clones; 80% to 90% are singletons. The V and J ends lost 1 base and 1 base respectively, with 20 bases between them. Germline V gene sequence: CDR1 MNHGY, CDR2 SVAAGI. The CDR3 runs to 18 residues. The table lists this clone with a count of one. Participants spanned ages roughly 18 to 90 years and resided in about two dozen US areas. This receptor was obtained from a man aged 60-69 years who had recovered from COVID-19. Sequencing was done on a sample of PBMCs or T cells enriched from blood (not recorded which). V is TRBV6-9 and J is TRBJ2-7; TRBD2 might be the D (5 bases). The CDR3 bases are TGTGCCAGCAGTTATTTTAGGACTGTGACGGATAAGTCCTACGAGCAGTACTTC. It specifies CASSYFRTVTDKSYEQYF.